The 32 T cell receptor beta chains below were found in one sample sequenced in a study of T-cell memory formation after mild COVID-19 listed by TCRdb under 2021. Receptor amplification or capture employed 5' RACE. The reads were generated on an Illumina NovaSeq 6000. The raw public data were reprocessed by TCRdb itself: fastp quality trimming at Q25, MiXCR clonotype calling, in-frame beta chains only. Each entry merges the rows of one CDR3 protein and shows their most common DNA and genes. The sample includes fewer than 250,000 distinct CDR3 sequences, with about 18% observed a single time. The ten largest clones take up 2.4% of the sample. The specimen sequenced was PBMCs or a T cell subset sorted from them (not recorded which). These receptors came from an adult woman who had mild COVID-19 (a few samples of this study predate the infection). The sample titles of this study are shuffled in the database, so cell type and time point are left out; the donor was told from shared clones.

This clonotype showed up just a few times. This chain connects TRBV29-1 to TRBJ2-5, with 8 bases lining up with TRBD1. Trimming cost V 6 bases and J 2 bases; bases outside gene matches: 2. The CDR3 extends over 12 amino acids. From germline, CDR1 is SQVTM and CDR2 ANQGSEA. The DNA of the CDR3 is TGCAGCGTGGGGACAGGACAAGAGACCCAGTACTTC. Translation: CSVGTGQETQYF.

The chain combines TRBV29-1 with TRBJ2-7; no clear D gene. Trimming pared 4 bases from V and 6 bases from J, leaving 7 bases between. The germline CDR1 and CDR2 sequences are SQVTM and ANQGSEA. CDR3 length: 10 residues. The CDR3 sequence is CSVGGVEQYF. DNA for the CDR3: TGCAGCGTTGGCGGTGTCGAGCAGTACTTC.

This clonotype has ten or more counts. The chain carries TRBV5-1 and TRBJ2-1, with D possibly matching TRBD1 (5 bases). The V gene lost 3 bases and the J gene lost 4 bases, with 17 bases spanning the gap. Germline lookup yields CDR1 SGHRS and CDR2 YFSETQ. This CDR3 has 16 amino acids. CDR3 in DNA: TGCGCCAGCAGCTCGACCCCCCTGGGGCTTTACAATGAGCAGTTCTTC. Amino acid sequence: CASSSTPLGLYNEQFF.

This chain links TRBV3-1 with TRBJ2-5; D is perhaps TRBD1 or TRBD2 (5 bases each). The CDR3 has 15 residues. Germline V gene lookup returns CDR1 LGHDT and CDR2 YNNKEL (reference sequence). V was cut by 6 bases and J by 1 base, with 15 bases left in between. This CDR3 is CASRGGWGTQETQYF. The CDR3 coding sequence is TGTGCCAGCAGGGGCGGATGGGGGACCCAAGAGACCCAGTACTTC.

The CDR3 DNA is TGTGCCAGCAGCGACCGGACTGGCCAGGGGACCCAGTACTTC. This gives the protein CASSDRTGQGTQYF. The chain links TRBV9 to TRBJ2-5; perhaps D is TRBD1 or TRBD2 (5 bases each). CDR3 length: 14 residues. Germline CDR1 and CDR2: SGDLS and YYNGEE. The V end lost 3 bases, the J end lost 7 bases, and 16 bases lay between the germline ends.

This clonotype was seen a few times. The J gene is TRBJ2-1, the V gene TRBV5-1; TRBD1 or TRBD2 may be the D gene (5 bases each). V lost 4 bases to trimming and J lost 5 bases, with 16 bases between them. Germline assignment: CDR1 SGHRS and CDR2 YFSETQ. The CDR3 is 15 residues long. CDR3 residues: CASSGGGAGDNEQFF. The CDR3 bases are TGCGCCAGCAGCGGAGGTGGGGCCGGGGACAATGAGCAGTTCTTC.

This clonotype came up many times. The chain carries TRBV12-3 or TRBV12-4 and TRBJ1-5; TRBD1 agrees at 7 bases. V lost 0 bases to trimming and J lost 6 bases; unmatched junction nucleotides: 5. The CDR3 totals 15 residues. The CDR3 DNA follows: TGTGCCAGCAGTTTAGCGGGACAGACCATTCAGCCCCAGCATTTT. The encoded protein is CASSLAGQTIQPQHF.

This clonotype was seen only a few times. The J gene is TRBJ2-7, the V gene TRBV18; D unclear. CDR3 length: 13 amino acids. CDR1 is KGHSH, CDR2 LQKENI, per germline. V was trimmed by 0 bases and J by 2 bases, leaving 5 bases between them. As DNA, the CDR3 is TGTGCCAGCTCACCACCTGGGACCTACGAGCAGTACTTC. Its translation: CASSPPGTYEQYF.

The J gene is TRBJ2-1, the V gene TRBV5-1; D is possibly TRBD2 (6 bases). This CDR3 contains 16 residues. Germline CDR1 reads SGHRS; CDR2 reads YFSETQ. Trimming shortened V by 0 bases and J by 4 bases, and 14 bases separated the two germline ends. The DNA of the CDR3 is TGCGCCAGCAGCTTGGGAGGCGGGGAGGCATACAATGAGCAGTTCTTC. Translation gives CASSLGGGEAYNEQFF.

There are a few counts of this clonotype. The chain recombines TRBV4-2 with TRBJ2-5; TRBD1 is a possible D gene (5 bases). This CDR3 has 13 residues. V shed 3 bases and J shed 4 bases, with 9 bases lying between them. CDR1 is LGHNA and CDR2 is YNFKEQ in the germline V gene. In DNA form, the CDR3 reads TGTGCCAGCAGCCAGACAGCCGGAGAGACCCAGTACTTC. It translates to CASSQTAGETQYF.

CDR3: CASSLGTGRIAEAFF. The CDR3 DNA is TGTGCCAGCTCACTTGGGACAGGGAGGATTGCTGAAGCTTTCTTT. This chain uses TRBV18 with TRBJ1-1, with 9 bases aligning to TRBD1. The CDR3 extends over 15 amino acids. The trim removed 4 bases at V and 6 bases at J, leaving 9 bases unmatched. Looked up from germline, CDR1 is KGHSH and CDR2 is LQKENI.

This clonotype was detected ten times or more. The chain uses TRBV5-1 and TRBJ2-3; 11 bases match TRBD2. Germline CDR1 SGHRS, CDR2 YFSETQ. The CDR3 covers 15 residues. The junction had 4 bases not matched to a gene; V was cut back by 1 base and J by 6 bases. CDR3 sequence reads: CASSLSGLAVDTQYF. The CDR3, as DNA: TGCGCCAGCAGCTTGTCGGGACTAGCGGTGGATACGCAGTATTTT.

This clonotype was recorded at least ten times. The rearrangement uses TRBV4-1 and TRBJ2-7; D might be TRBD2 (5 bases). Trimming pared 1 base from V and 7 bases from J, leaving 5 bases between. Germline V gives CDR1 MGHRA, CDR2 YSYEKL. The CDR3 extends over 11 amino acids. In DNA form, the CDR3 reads TGCGCCAGCAGCCAAGCGGGAGAGCAGTACTTC. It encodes CASSQAGEQYF.

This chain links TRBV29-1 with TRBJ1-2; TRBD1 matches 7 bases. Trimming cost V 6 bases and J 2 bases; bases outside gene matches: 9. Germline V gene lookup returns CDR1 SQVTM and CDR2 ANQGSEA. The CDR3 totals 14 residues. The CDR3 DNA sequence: TGCAGCGTCACGACAGGGCTCCTAAACTATGGCTACACCTTC. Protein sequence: CSVTTGLLNYGYTF.

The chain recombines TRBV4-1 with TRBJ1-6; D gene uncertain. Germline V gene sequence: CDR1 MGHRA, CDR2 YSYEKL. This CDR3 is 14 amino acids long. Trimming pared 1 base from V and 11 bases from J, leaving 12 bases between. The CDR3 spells CASSQVTGLTPLHF. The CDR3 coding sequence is TGCGCCAGCAGCCAAGTTACGGGTTTGACACCCCTCCACTTT.

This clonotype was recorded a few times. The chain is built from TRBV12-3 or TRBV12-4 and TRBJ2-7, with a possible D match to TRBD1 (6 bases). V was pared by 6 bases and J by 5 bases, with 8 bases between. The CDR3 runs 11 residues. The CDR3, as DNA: TGTGCCAGCAGCCGACAGGACGAGCAGTACTTC. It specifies CASSRQDEQYF.

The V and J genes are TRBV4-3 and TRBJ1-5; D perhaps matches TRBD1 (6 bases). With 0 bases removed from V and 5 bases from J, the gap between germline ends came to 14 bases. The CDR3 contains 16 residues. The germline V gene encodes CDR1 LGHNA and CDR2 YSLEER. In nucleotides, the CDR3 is TGCGCCAGCAGCCAAGATTGGGGGCGCGGAGATCAGCCCCAGCATTTT. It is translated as CASSQDWGRGDQPQHF.

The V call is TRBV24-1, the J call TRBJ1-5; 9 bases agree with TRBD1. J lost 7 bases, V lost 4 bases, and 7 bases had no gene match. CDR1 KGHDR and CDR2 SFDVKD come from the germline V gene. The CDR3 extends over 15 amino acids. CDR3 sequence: CATSDGTGSRQPQHF. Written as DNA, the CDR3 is TGTGCCACCAGTGACGGGACAGGGAGCCGGCAGCCCCAGCATTTT.

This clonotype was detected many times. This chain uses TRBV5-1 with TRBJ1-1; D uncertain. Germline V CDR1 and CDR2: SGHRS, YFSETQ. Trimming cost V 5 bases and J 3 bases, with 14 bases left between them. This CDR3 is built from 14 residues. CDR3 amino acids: CASRVSGGDTEAFF. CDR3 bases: TGCGCCAGCAGGGTCTCCGGCGGGGACACTGAAGCTTTCTTT. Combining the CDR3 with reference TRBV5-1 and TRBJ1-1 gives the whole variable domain KAGVTQTPRYLIKTRGQQVTLSCSPISGHRSVSWYQQTPGQGLQFLFEYFSETQRNKGNFPGRFSGRQFSNSRSEMNVSTLELGDSALYLCASRVSGGDTEAFFGQGTRLTVV.

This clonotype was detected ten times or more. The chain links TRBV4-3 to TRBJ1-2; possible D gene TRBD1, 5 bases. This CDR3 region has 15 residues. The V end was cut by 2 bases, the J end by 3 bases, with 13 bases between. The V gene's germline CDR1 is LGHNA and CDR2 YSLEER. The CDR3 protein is CASSQSRQPYYGYTF. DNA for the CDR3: TGCGCCAGCAGCCAATCCAGACAGCCTTACTATGGCTACACCTTC.

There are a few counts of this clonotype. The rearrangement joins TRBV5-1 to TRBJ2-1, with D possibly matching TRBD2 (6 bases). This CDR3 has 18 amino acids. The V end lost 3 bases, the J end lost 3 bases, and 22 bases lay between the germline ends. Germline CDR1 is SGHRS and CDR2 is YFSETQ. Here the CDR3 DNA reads TGCGCCAGCAGCTCTAGTCCCGGGACTTCTCCGAGCTACAATGAGCAGTTCTTC. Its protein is CASSSSPGTSPSYNEQFF.

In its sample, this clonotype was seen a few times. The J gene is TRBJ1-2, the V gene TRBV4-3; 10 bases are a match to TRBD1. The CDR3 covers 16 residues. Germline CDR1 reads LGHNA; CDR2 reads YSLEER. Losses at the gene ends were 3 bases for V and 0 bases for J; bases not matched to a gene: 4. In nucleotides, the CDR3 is TGCGCCAGCAGCCAGGATGGACAGGGGGCTAACTATGGCTACACCTTC. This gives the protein CASSQDGQGANYGYTF.

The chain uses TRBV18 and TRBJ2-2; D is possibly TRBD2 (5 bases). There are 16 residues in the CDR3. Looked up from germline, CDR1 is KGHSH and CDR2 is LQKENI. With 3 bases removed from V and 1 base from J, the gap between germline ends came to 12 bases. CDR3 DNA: TGTGCCAGCTCACCTTCTAGCCCTCTGAACACCGGGGAGCTGTTTTTT. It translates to CASSPSSPLNTGELFF.

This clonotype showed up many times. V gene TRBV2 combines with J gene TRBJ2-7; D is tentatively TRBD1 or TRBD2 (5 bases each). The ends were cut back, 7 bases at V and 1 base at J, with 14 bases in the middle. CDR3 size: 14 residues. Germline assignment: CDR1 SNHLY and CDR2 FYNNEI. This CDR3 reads CASKTGAQSYEQYF. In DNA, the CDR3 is TGTGCCAGCAAGACCGGGGCCCAGTCCTACGAGCAGTACTTC.

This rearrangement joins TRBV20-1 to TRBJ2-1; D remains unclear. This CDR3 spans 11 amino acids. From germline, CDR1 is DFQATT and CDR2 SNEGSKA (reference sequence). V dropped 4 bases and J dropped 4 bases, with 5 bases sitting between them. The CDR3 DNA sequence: TGCAGTGCTACAGGTTACAATGAGCAGTTCTTC. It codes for CSATGYNEQFF.

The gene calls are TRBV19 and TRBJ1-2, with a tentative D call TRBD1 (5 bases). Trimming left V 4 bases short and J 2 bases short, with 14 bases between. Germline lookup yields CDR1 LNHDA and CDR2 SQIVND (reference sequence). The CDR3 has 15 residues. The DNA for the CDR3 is TGTGCCAGTAGTACCGACAGACGTGCAAACTATGGCTACACCTTC. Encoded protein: CASSTDRRANYGYTF.

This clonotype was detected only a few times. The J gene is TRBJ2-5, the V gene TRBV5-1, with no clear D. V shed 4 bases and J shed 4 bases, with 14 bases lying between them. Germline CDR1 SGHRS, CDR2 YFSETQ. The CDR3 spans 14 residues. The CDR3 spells CASSQDLGRETQYF. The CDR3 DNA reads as TGCGCCAGCAGCCAGGACCTCGGTCGAGAGACCCAGTACTTC.

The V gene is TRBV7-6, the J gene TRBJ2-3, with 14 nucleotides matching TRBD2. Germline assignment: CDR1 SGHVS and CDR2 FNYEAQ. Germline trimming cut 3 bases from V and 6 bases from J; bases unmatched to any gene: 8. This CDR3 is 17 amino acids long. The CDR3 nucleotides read TGTGCCAGCAGCTTCGGACTAGCGGGGGGACCCCCGGATACGCAGTATTTT. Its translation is CASSFGLAGGPPDTQYF.

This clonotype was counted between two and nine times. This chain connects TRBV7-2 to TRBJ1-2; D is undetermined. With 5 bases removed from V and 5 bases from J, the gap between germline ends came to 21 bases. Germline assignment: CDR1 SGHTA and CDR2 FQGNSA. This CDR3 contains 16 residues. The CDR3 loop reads CASSPGISAVSYGYTF. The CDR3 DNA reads TGTGCCAGCAGCCCAGGTATCTCGGCAGTATCGTATGGCTACACCTTC.

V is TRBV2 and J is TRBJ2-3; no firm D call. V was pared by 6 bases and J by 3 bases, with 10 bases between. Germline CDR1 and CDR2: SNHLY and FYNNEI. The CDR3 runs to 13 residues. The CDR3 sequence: CASRPDGTDTQYF. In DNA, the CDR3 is TGTGCCAGCAGGCCCGATGGGACAGATACGCAGTATTTT.

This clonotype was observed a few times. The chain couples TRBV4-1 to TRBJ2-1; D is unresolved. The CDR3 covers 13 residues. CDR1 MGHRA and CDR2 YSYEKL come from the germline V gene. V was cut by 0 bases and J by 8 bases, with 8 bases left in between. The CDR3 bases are TGCGCCAGCAGCCAAGACACTCGGGATGAGCAGTTCTTC. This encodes CASSQDTRDEQFF.

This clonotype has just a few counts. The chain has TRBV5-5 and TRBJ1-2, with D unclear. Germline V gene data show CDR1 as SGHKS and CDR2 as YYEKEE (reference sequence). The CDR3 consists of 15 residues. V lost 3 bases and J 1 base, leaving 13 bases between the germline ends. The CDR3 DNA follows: TGTGCCAGCAGCTGGTTAACCGGGATTAACTATGGCTACACCTTC. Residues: CASSWLTGINYGYTF.